The clone carrying this T cell receptor beta chain was seen a handful of times. The antigen remains unidentified. Other DNA variants within this sample encode the same CDR3. The healthy adult donors were HIV-negative and reported no recent acute infections or vaccinations. As processed by the authors: In the immunoSEQ data, sequences were junction-only and lacked quality scores, so filtering differed. Produced via immunoSEQ multiplex PCR; TCRdb's table is partial and in-frame only. V and J calls and clone size are as listed in that table; D and trimming were resolved from the DNA. The sample includes about a million clones, approximately 80% of them seen just once. The sample belongs to a study of shared clonotypes between healthy human individuals. Study results and caveats: Generation probabilities of non-shared clonotypes were lower (relative to those shared by all four donors).

The material sequenced was memory CD4+ T cells sorted from blood. Documented subset: CD45RA-negative fraction. This sequence was found in a man in his late teens or twenties in good health.

The chain's CDR3 is CASSSAMNTEAFF. CDR3 bases: TGTGCCAGCAGTTCCGCGATGAACACTGAAGCTTTCTTT. This chain connects TRBV27 to TRBJ1-1; D ambiguous. V was trimmed by 4 bases and J by 0 bases, leaving 6 bases between them. This CDR3 spans 13 amino acids. Per germline, CDR1 MNHEY and CDR2 SMNVEV (reference sequence).